These T cell receptor beta chains were read from a single sample in a study of identifying expanded T cells in peripheral blood. This table comes from immunoSEQ multiplex PCR, and its TCRdb copy is limited to in-frame clones, with some not included. The sample includes about 58,000 clones, roughly 90% seen only once; the top ten take around 3.5%. The sample comprised blood. Source of these receptors: a person between 18 and 75 years old in good health. Each CDR3 is given with its conserved first and last residue. A D gene is named only where the DNA matches it firmly. The size of a clone is reported for some rows only, either as once, few or many, or as a class for expanded clones.

D	V	size	J	CDR3	DNA
.	TRBV5-8	.	TRBJ2-3	CASSMGDTQYF	TGTGCCAGCAGCATGGGGGATACGCAGTATTTT
.	TRBV15	.	TRBJ2-3	CATSGGASTDTQYF	TGTGCCACCTCCGGGGGAGCTAGCACAGATACGCAGTATTTT
.	TRBV5-1	.	TRBJ1-2	CASSSSGVNYGYTF	TGCGCCAGCAGCTCGTCAGGGGTTAACTATGGCTACACCTTC
.	TRBV9	.	TRBJ1-2	CASSVEGAGSDYTF	TGTGCCAGCAGCGTAGAGGGTGCAGGGAGCGACTACACCTTC
.	TRBV5-6	.	TRBJ1-1	CASSGYGSENTEAFF	TGTGCCAGCAGCGGCTATGGATCGGAGAACACTGAAGCTTTCTTT
.	TRBV7-2	.	TRBJ2-3	CASSLAGGTTDTQYF	TGTGCCAGCAGCTTAGCGGGGGGTACCACAGATACGCAGTATTTT
.	TRBV6-1	.	TRBJ2-1	CASSDLSSGSSYNEQFF	TGTGCCAGCAGTGATTTATCGTCAGGGAGCTCCTACAATGAGCAGTTCTTC
.	TRBV5-4	.	TRBJ2-5	CASSSPGKTAETQYF	TGTGCCAGCAGCTCCCCCGGGAAGACCGCGGAGACCCAGTACTTC
.	TRBV20-1	.	TRBJ1-4	CSANVFEKLFF	TGCAGTGCCAATGTCTTCGAAAAACTGTTTTTT
.	TRBV15	.	TRBJ2-5	CATSRDPWGETQYF	TGTGCCACCAGCAGAGATCCCTGGGGAGAGACCCAGTACTTC
TRBD2	TRBV13	.	TRBJ2-3	CASSLGLSGGPDTQYF	TGTGCCAGCAGCTTAGGCCTCTCGGGAGGTCCAGATACGCAGTATTTT
.	TRBV29-1	few	TRBJ1-1	CSVEDAGAGEAFF	TGCAGCGTTGAAGATGCGGGGGCTGGGGAAGCTTTCTTT
TRBD1	TRBV11-2	.	TRBJ2-1	CASSLDRGDRGTSEQFF	TGTGCCAGCAGCTTAGATCGAGGGGACAGGGGCACAAGTGAGCAGTTCTTC
TRBD1	TRBV30	.	TRBJ1-2	CAWRGQWDGYTF	TGTGCCTGGAGGGGACAGTGGGATGGCTACACCTTC
.	TRBV2	.	TRBJ1-2	CASTTGPTYGYTF	TGTGCCAGCACTACGGGACCTACCTATGGCTACACCTTC
TRBD2	TRBV27	.	TRBJ2-7	CASSSLAGVDYSQYF	TGTGCCAGCAGTTCACTAGCGGGGGTAGACTATTCGCAGTACTTC
.	TRBV30	.	TRBJ2-7	CAWSGVSTSYEQYF	TGTGCCTGGAGTGGTGTCTCTACCTCCTACGAGCAGTACTTC
.	TRBV19	.	TRBJ2-2	CASSIMLAAGELFF	TGTGCCAGTAGTATCATGCTAGCAGCCGGGGAGCTGTTTTTT
.	TRBV28	.	TRBJ1-5	CASSLNPGSQPQHF	TGTGCCAGCAGTTTAAACCCAGGGAGTCAGCCCCAGCATTTT
TRBD2	TRBV7-9	.	TRBJ2-7	CASSLGLAGEDPYEQYF	TGTGCCAGCAGCCTCGGACTAGCGGGAGAGGACCCCTACGAGCAGTACTTC
.	TRBV5-1	.	TRBJ2-1	CASSLAFGVKGNEQFF	TGCGCCAGCAGCTTGGCTTTTGGCGTGAAAGGTAATGAGCAGTTCTTC
.	TRBV6-6	.	TRBJ1-2	CAGEGRYTF	TGTGCCGGAGAGGGCCGCTACACCTTC
.	TRBV4-2	.	TRBJ2-5	CASSYGDIGEETQYF	TGTGCCAGCAGCTACGGAGATATAGGGGAAGAGACCCAGTACTTC
.	TRBV7-9	once	TRBJ2-7	CASSLSGETYEQYF	TGTGCCAGCAGCTTATCTGGAGAAACCTACGAGCAGTACTTC
TRBD1	TRBV6-6	.	TRBJ1-1	CASSYGRDREAFF	TGTGCCAGCAGTTACGGCCGGGACAGGGAAGCTTTCTTT
TRBD2	TRBV29-1	.	TRBJ2-5	CSVESGGRETQYF	TGCAGCGTTGAATCGGGGGGGAGGGAGACCCAGTACTTC
TRBD1	TRBV28	.	TRBJ1-2	CASSSRTGSGYTF	TGTGCCAGCAGTTCCCGGACAGGGAGCGGCTACACCTTC
TRBD1	TRBV29-1	.	TRBJ1-4	CSVSTGDEKLKLFF	TGCAGCGTTTCGACAGGGGACGAAAAATTAAAACTGTTTTTT
.	TRBV6-1	once	TRBJ2-3	CASRDSATDTQYF	TGTGCCAGCAGGGACAGCGCCACAGATACGCAGTATTTT
.	TRBV5-4	.	TRBJ1-4	CASSLGHGVGDEKLFF	TGTGCCAGCAGCTTGGGGCATGGGGTCGGAGATGAAAAACTGTTTTTT
TRBD2	TRBV19	.	TRBJ2-2	CASSSAGRAVRELFF	TGTGCCAGTAGTTCGGCGGGGAGGGCGGTAAGGGAGCTGTTTTTT
.	TRBV19	.	TRBJ2-1	CASKNGSDVDEQFF	TGTGCCAGTAAGAATGGTAGCGATGTGGATGAGCAGTTCTTC
.	TRBV9	.	TRBJ2-5	CASSVAGGETQYF	TGTGCCAGCAGCGTAGCAGGGGGGGAGACCCAGTACTTC
.	TRBV27	.	TRBJ2-7	CAEGVQHYEQYF	TGTGCCGAAGGGGTACAGCACTACGAGCAGTACTTC
TRBD2	TRBV10-2	.	TRBJ2-1	CATGLAGGSYNEQFF	TGCGCCACGGGACTAGCGGGAGGGAGTTACAATGAGCAGTTCTTC
TRBD2	TRBV5-5	.	TRBJ2-7	CASSTGTSGYYEQYF	TGTGCCAGCAGCACCGGGACTAGCGGTTACTACGAGCAGTACTTC
TRBD1	TRBV27	.	TRBJ2-7	CASSRTGRNSYEQYF	TGTGCCAGCAGTCGGACAGGGAGAAATTCCTACGAGCAGTACTTC
.	TRBV9	.	TRBJ1-4	CASKDTSNEKLFF	TGTGCCAGCAAGGACACATCTAATGAAAAACTGTTTTTT
.	TRBV11-2	once	TRBJ1-4	CASSSADEKLFF	TGTGCCAGCAGCTCGGCGGATGAAAAACTGTTTTTT
TRBD1	TRBV4-1	once	TRBJ1-2	CASSQETGDGYTF	TGCGCCAGCAGCCAAGAAACAGGGGATGGCTACACCTTC
TRBD2	TRBV10-3	.	TRBJ2-1	CAIRGLAGDSSYNEQFF	TGTGCCATCAGGGGACTAGCGGGAGATAGCTCCTACAATGAGCAGTTCTTC
TRBD2	TRBV27	.	TRBJ2-7	CASSLTSGRAIEQYF	TGTGCCAGCAGTTTGACTAGCGGGAGGGCCATCGAGCAGTACTTC
.	TRBV19	.	TRBJ2-2	CASSPRDGRWTGELFF	TGTGCCAGTAGCCCCCGGGACGGCCGATGGACCGGGGAGCTGTTTTTT
TRBD1	TRBV5-1	once	TRBJ2-3	CASSPGQVGDTQYF	TGCGCCAGCAGCCCCGGACAGGTTGGGGATACGCAGTATTTT
.	TRBV5-1	once	TRBJ1-3	CASSIPTEGGNTIYF	TGCGCCAGCAGCATCCCGACGGAGGGGGGGAACACCATATATTTT
TRBD1	TRBV25-1	medium-sized	TRBJ1-6	CASSRTGATYSPLHF	TGTGCCAGCAGTAGGACAGGGGCCACTTATTCACCCCTCCACTTT
.	TRBV29-1	.	TRBJ1-5	CSVVGVGGQPQHF	TGCAGCGTTGTGGGGGTCGGTGGTCAGCCCCAGCATTTT
TRBD1	TRBV6-5	.	TRBJ2-7	CASSYLGTGTREQYF	TGTGCCAGCAGTTACCTAGGGACAGGGACGCGCGAGCAGTACTTC
.	TRBV18	.	TRBJ2-3	CASSPVVGTDTQYF	TGTGCCAGCTCACCAGTGGTAGGCACAGATACGCAGTATTTT
.	TRBV11-2	.	TRBJ2-7	CASSLDGTLYEQYF	TGTGCCAGCAGCTTAGATGGGACCCTCTACGAGCAGTACTTC